The 17 T cell receptor beta chains below all came from one sample that was sequenced in a study of neurological immune-mediated disorders. TCRdb reprocessed the 5' RACE reads with MiXCR, giving one entry per CDR3 protein. The table has about 39,000 distinct CDR3 sequences, 7% to 8.5% seen once. The material sequenced was CD4+ T cells from blood. These receptors all come from a man in his fifties in good health.

The table lists this clonotype with many counts. The chain recombines TRBV20-1 with TRBJ1-5, with D possibly matching TRBD1 (5 bases). Germline assignment: CDR1 DFQATT and CDR2 SNEGSKA (reference sequence). The CDR3 runs to 15 residues. Trimming cost V 0 bases and J 4 bases, with 13 bases left between them. The CDR3 region has the DNA TGCAGTGCTAGAGATAAGGGGTTGAGTAATCAGCCCCAGCATTTT. Protein product: CSARDKGLSNQPQHF.

This clonotype was seen many times. This chain links TRBV6-2 or TRBV6-3 with TRBJ2-1; D possibly corresponds to TRBD2 (5 bases). Germline V lookup: CDR1 MNHEY, CDR2 SVGEGT. V lost 6 bases and J 3 bases, leaving 12 bases between the germline ends. The CDR3 loop spans 14 amino acids. The DNA for the CDR3 is TGTGCCAGCAGCCCCCTCAGCGGCTACAATGAGCAGTTCTTC. Protein product: CASSPLSGYNEQFF.

This clonotype was observed many times. V usage is TRBV6-5 and J usage is TRBJ2-7; TRBD1 agrees at 10 bases. The CDR3 length is 13 residues. Losses at the gene ends were 7 bases for V and 9 bases for J; bases not matched to a gene: 9. Germline CDR1 and CDR2: MNHEY and SVGAGI. The CDR3 DNA reads as TGTGCCAGCAAACGGACAGGGGGTAAGGGGCAGTACTTC. Amino acid sequence: CASKRTGGKGQYF.

This clonotype was counted at least ten times. V gene TRBV19 combines with J gene TRBJ2-5; 7 bases are shared with TRBD1. In germline, CDR1 is LNHDA, CDR2 SQIVND (reference sequence). V shed 3 bases and J 5 bases; nucleotides not matched to a gene: 12. The CDR3 sequence is 16 residues long. The chain's CDR3 is CASSIRGGGVRETQYF. CDR3 in DNA: TGTGCCAGTAGTATCCGAGGGGGCGGCGTTCGTGAGACCCAGTACTTC.

The sample holds many counts of this clonotype. The chain uses TRBV18 and TRBJ1-5; the D is unclear. CDR1 KGHSH and CDR2 LQKENI come from the germline V gene. V lost 4 bases to trimming and J lost 5 bases, with 9 bases between them. The CDR3 extends over 13 amino acids. DNA of the CDR3: TGTGCCAGCTCACGGGGTCGAGATCAGCCCCAGCATTTT. It yields the protein CASSRGRDQPQHF.

This clonotype was seen many times. This sequence joins TRBV5-1 and TRBJ2-1, with unresolved D. The germline gives CDR1 SGHRS, CDR2 YFSETQ. The CDR3 sequence is 13 residues long. Trimming pared 0 bases from V and 4 bases from J, leaving 5 bases between. The CDR3 reads CASSLVSYNEQFF. CDR3 sequence (DNA): TGCGCCAGCAGCTTGGTTTCTTACAATGAGCAGTTCTTC. Full variable domain (remainder filled in from reference TRBV5-1 and TRBJ2-1): KAGVTQTPRYLIKTRGQQVTLSCSPISGHRSVSWYQQTPGQGLQFLFEYFSETQRNKGNFPGRFSGRQFSNSRSEMNVSTLELGDSALYLCASSLVSYNEQFFGPGTRLTVL.

This clonotype was counted ten times or more. The chain carries TRBV20-1 and TRBJ2-1; 8 bases map to TRBD2. V shed 2 bases and J 8 bases; nucleotides not matched to a gene: 14. CDR1 DFQATT and CDR2 SNEGSKA come from the germline V gene (reference sequence). CDR3 length: 16 residues. In DNA form, the CDR3 reads TGCAGTGCTAGATCTTCCCAGCGGGAGTCCCAATATGAGCAGTTCTTC. It yields the protein CSARSSQRESQYEQFF.

This clonotype has ten or more counts. The chain combines TRBV5-1 with TRBJ2-7; the D is unclear. Per germline, CDR1 SGHRS and CDR2 YFSETQ. CDR3 length: 13 residues. V was shortened by 0 bases and J by 2 bases, with 6 bases between the two germline ends. The CDR3 protein is CASSLGAAYEQYF. CDR3 sequence (DNA): TGCGCCAGCAGCTTGGGGGCCGCCTACGAGCAGTACTTC. The entire variable domain, with the rest obtained from reference TRBV5-1 and TRBJ2-7, is as follows: KAGVTQTPRYLIKTRGQQVTLSCSPISGHRSVSWYQQTPGQGLQFLFEYFSETQRNKGNFPGRFSGRQFSNSRSEMNVSTLELGDSALYLCASSLGAAYEQYFGPGTRLTVT.

Ten or more counts support this clonotype. V usage is TRBV20-1 and J usage is TRBJ2-1, with D maybe TRBD2 (7 bases). This CDR3 spans 15 amino acids. Trimming took 5 bases from V and 5 from J, leaving 19 bases between them. Germline V gives CDR1 DFQATT, CDR2 SNEGSKA (reference sequence). The CDR3 DNA reads TGCAGTGCTCGTAGGGGGGGAGGTCCAGACAATGAGCAGTTCTTC. This gives the protein CSARRGGGPDNEQFF.

The table lists this clonotype with many counts. V gene TRBV20-1 combines with J gene TRBJ2-2, with TRBD2 matching over 12 bases. Germline-derived CDR1 and CDR2 are DFQATT and SNEGSKA (reference sequence). The junction had 6 bases not matched to a gene; V was cut back by 2 bases and J by 5 bases. The CDR3 has 16 amino acids. This CDR3 reads CSARKLAGGYTGELFF. CDR3 coding DNA: TGCAGTGCTAGAAAGCTAGCGGGAGGGTATACCGGGGAGCTGTTTTTT.

This clonotype has just a few counts. The V and J genes are TRBV3-1 and TRBJ2-1, with no clear D. Germline V CDR1 and CDR2: LGHDT, YNNKEL (reference sequence). There are 11 residues in the CDR3. With 5 bases removed from V and 4 bases from J, the gap between germline ends came to 3 bases. In nucleotides, the CDR3 is TGTGCCAGCAGCAAATACAATGAGCAGTTCTTC. Encoded protein: CASSKYNEQFF.

This clonotype appeared many times. This sequence joins TRBV7-2 and TRBJ2-3, with D tentatively TRBD2 (6 bases). CDR3 length: 12 amino acids. Trimming took 5 bases from V and 8 from J, leaving 11 bases between them. Germline lookup yields CDR1 SGHTA and CDR2 FQGNSA. Here the CDR3 reads CASSARLVTQYF. In nucleotides, the CDR3 is TGTGCCAGCAGCGCCAGACTAGTTACGCAGTATTTT.

This clonotype was seen ten or more times. The chain links TRBV7-9 to TRBJ1-1, with D maybe TRBD1 (6 bases). The germline gives CDR1 SEHNR, CDR2 FQNEAQ (reference sequence). This CDR3 region has 14 residues. Trimming left V 5 bases short and J 3 bases short, with 13 bases between. CDR3 nucleotides: TGTGCCAGCAGCCCGCACAGGGTCGACACTGAAGCTTTCTTT. It specifies CASSPHRVDTEAFF. The complete variable domain, with remaining parts taken from reference TRBV7-9 and TRBJ1-1, reads DTGVSQNPRHKITKRGQNVTFRCDPISEHNRLYWYRQTLGQGPEFLTYFQNEAQLEKSRLLSDRFSAERPKGSFSTLEIQRTEQGDSAMYLCASSPHRVDTEAFFGQGTRLTVV.

This clonotype was detected many times. The chain recombines TRBV5-1 with TRBJ1-1, with D possibly TRBD1 on 6 matching bases. CDR1 is SGHRS, CDR2 YFSETQ, per germline. Trimming removed 7 bases from V and 5 bases from J, with 21 bases in between. This CDR3 is built from 15 residues. CDR3 nucleotide sequence: TGCGCCAGCCGAGAATTGGCGGGGGCGAGGACTGAAGCTTTCTTT. Its translation: CASRELAGARTEAFF.

This clonotype showed up many times. V and J are TRBV5-7 and TRBJ1-4; D call uncertain. TRBV5-7 is recorded as an ORF, its role being uncertain. Trimming took off 1 base at V and 4 bases at J, with 20 bases between the two ends. The CDR3 consists of 18 residues. CDR3 sequence reads: CASSLWQLDPLNNEKLFF. The CDR3 bases are TGTGCCAGCAGCTTGTGGCAGCTAGATCCCCTAAATAATGAAAAACTGTTTTTT.

At least ten counts were recorded for this clonotype. CDR3 DNA sequence: TGCGCCAGCAGCCAAGCAATAGCGGGAGGGCCGACAGATACGCAGTATTTT. Protein sequence: CASSQAIAGGPTDTQYF. The chain couples TRBV4-1 to TRBJ2-3; TRBD2 aligns across 11 bases. V was pared by 1 base and J by 3 bases, with 6 bases of the junction left unmatched. Germline CDR1 MGHRA, CDR2 YSYEKL. CDR3 length: 17 amino acids.

This clonotype was recorded many times. This chain joins TRBV20-1 and TRBJ2-1, with no clear D. The length of the CDR3 is 12 residues. Trimming took off 3 bases at V and 0 bases at J, with 3 bases between the two ends. Germline values: CDR1 DFQATT, CDR2 SNEGSKA (reference sequence). This chain's CDR3 is CSASLSYNEQFF. CDR3 bases: TGCAGTGCTAGCCTCTCCTACAATGAGCAGTTCTTC.